These 17 T cell receptor beta chains share one sample of origin, sequenced in a study of tumor-infiltrating lymphocytes in primary liver carcinoma. Total RNA amounting to approximately 460 ng was the source from which TCR beta cDNA was made with a constant-region primer. Slightly modified ARM-PCR, run as three nested multiplex PCR rounds, produced the TCR beta libraries. A C-beta reverse primer and TRBV1-TRBV30 forward primers served in each of the first two PCR rounds, at approximately 10 cycles apiece. TCRdb reanalysed the multiplex PCR reads using MiXCR and keeps one entry per CDR3 protein. The sample shows approximately 190,000 distinct CDR3 sequences, 85% of them seen only once. Co-extracted RNA and DNA came from 20-30 mg of unsorted bulk tissue. Input material: tumor tissue from primary liver carcinoma. These receptors were taken from a man between 35 and 55 years old with primary liver carcinoma and hepatitis B virus infection.

In its sample, this clonotype was seen many times. The V and J genes are TRBV30 and TRBJ1-4; D is unresolved. The CDR3 extends over 13 amino acids. Trimming left V 4 bases short and J 8 bases short, with 14 bases between. Germline V gene sequence: CDR1 GTSNPN, CDR2 SVGIG (reference sequence). DNA of the CDR3: TGTGCCTGGAATATCGGGTTGGGGGAAAAACTGTTTTTT. The encoded protein is CAWNIGLGEKLFF.

This clonotype was detected once. This may be a read error, as it is one base from a much larger clone. V and J are TRBV6-4 and TRBJ1-5; weak D call: TRBD1 (5 bases). CDR3 size: 13 residues. Germline V gives CDR1 MRHNA, CDR2 SNTAGT. CDR3 protein: CASSAGPNQPQDF. DNA of the CDR3: TGTGCCAGCAGTGCGGGACCTAATCAGCCCCAGGATTTT.

The CDR3 DNA reads as TGCGCCAGCAGTGAAGACTGCTACTACGAGCAGTACTTC. Residues: CASSEDCYYEQYF. The V gene is TRBV10-1, the J gene TRBJ2-7; D remains ambiguous. Germline V gene data show CDR1 as WNHNN and CDR2 as SYGVQD (reference sequence). This CDR3 is 13 amino acids long. The V gene lost 3 bases and the J gene lost 3 bases, with 9 bases spanning the gap.

There are a few counts of this clonotype. A read error may produce the germline difference seen at one junction end. The chain is built from TRBV12-3 or TRBV12-4 and TRBJ2-2; D perhaps matches TRBD2 (6 bases). This CDR3 spans 15 amino acids. The CDR3 DNA is TGTGCCAGCAGCCCCGGGAGCGGTATCACCGGGGAGGTGTTTTTT. Protein: CASSPGSGITGEVFF.

This sequence joins TRBV4-3 and TRBJ2-6, with D uncertain. The germline V gene has CDR1 LGHNA and CDR2 YSLEER. V lost 0 bases to trimming and J lost 4 bases, with 13 bases between them. The CDR3 runs to 17 residues. The CDR3 sequence: CASSQDGSRRGANVLTF. The CDR3 coding sequence is TGCGCCAGCAGCCAAGATGGATCAAGGCGCGGGGCCAACGTCCTGACTTTC.

The V gene is TRBV11-1, the J gene TRBJ2-3; possibly TRBD2 for D (5 bases). Per the germline V gene, CDR1 is SGHAT and CDR2 is FQDESV (reference sequence). V was clipped by 4 bases and J by 1 base, with 24 bases between them. The CDR3 extends over 19 amino acids. The DNA for the CDR3 is TGTGCCAGCAGCTCTGGGAGAAGCTATGTTGGAGCTCGCACAGATACGCAGTATTTT. It codes for CASSSGRSYVGARTDTQYF.

A note on this clonotype: Compared with germline, one end of the junction differs, possibly owing to a read error. This chain connects TRBV29-1 to TRBJ2-3; tentatively, D is TRBD1 (6 bases). CDR1 and CDR2 from the germline V gene are SQVTM and ANQGSEA. The CDR3 runs 15 residues. CDR3: CSVEERTARTNTQYF. The CDR3 region has the DNA TGCAGCGTTGAAGAACGGACAGCCCGCACAAATACGCAGTATTTT.

This clonotype was observed once. The junction shows a germline mismatch at one end, possibly a read error. This chain connects TRBV11-2 to TRBJ2-7; D uncertain. CDR3 length: 14 residues. Germline loops: CDR1 SGHAT, CDR2 FQNNGV. The CDR3 DNA reads as TGTACCAGCAGTTTAGATGGAGTTGCCTACGAACAGTACTTC. Its translation is CTSSLDGVAYEQYF.

Worth noting for this clonotype: The junction and the germline gene differ at one end; a read error may be behind it. This chain uses TRBV5-1 with TRBJ2-5; D uncertain. CDR3 length: 17 amino acids. Germline V gene data show CDR1 as SGHRS and CDR2 as YFSETQ. The CDR3 here is CASSLPPSGGGQEIQYF. The CDR3 coding sequence is TGCGCTAGCAGCTTGCCGCCGTCGGGCGGCGGCCAAGAGATCCAGTATTTC.

To note about this clonotype: No conserved phenylalanine or tryptophan ends this CDR3, so it is likely a read error. The gene calls are TRBV25-1 and TRBJ2-2, with a possible D match to TRBD1 (6 bases). Germline CDR1 reads MGHDK; CDR2 reads SYGVNS. This CDR3 comprises 15 residues. The CDR3 DNA reads as TGTGGCAGCAGAGAACTACAGGGAAACACCGGGGAGCTGTTTTAT. It encodes CGSRELQGNTGELFY.

The V and J genes are TRBV11-2 and TRBJ2-5, with 13 bases matching TRBD2. This CDR3 spans 17 amino acids. The germline V gene has CDR1 SGHAT and CDR2 FQNNGV. CDR3 nucleotides: TGTGTCAACAGCCGCTTGAAACTAGCGGGAGGGCCAGAGACCCAGTACTTC. Residues: CVNSRLKLAGGPETQYF.

The V and J genes are TRBV6-4 and TRBJ2-1, with 10 nucleotides matching TRBD2. Germline V lookup: CDR1 MRHNA, CDR2 SNTAGT. CDR3 length: 14 residues. DNA for the CDR3: TGTGCTAACAGTGACTCAGCGGGAGGGAATGAGCAGTTCTTC. Protein product: CANSDSAGGNEQFF.

This clonotype was picked up one time. This chain uses TRBV6-6 with TRBJ2-5; 10 nucleotides agree with TRBD2. CDR3 length: 17 residues. After removal of 6 bases from V and 2 bases from J, the junction contained 12 bases not matched to a gene. Germline V gene data show CDR1 as MNHNY and CDR2 as SVGAGI (reference sequence). The CDR3 loop is CASRSTSGQPPQETQYF. CDR3 sequence (DNA): TGTGCCAGCAGGTCGACTAGCGGGCAACCCCCTCAAGAGACCCAGTACTTC.

The chain recombines TRBV12-3 or TRBV12-4 with TRBJ2-7; 7 nucleotides align to TRBD1. There are 15 residues in the CDR3. V gave up 11 bases and J gave up 3 bases; unmatched junction bases: 16. The CDR3 nucleotides read TGTGCCTGGAGACATACACAACAGGGGCTCTACGAGCAGTACTTC. Amino acid sequence: CAWRHTQQGLYEQYF.

Comments on this clonotype: This CDR3 is missing its conserved last phenylalanine or tryptophan, likely due to a read error. The chain carries TRBV10-3 and TRBJ2-3; D call uncertain. The CDR3 extends over 13 amino acids. With 5 bases removed from V and 0 bases from J, the gap between germline ends came to 6 bases. Germline loops: CDR1 ENHRY, CDR2 SYGVKD. The CDR3 sequence: CAISYSSTDTQYL. The CDR3 DNA is TGTGCCATCAGTTATTCTAGCACAGATACGCAGTATCTT.

The rearrangement joins TRBV28 to TRBJ2-1; 12 bases fit TRBD2. The CDR3 is 16 amino acids. With 7 bases clipped from V and 0 bases from J, the junction kept 4 bases outside the gene matches. Germline lookup yields CDR1 MDHEN and CDR2 SYDVKM. The CDR3 loop reads CASMATSGGSYNEQFF. The DNA for the CDR3 is TGTGCCAGCATGGCGACTAGCGGGGGCTCCTACAATGAGCAGTTCTTC.

Regarding this clonotype: At one of its ends the junction is not consistent with the germline gene, which may arise from a read error. This sequence joins TRBV11-2 and TRBJ2-5; D is perhaps TRBD2 (6 bases). This CDR3 has 14 amino acids. Germline CDR1 and CDR2: SGHAT and FQNNGV. In DNA, the CDR3 is TGTACCAGCTGCTTCAACGGGGGACAAGAGACCCAGTACTTC. As protein: CTSCFNGGQETQYF.